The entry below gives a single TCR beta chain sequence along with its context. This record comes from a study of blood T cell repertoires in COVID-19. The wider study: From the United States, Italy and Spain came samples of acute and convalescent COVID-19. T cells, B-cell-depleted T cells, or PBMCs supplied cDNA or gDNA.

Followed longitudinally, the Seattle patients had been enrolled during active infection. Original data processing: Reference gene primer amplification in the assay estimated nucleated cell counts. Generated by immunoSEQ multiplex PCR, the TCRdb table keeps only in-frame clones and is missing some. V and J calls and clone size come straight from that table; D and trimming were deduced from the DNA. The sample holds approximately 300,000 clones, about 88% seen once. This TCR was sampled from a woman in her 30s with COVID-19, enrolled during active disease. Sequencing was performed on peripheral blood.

In DNA form, the CDR3 reads TGTGCCAGCAGGCCCGGACGGGGGGGCTTCTACAATGAGCAGTTCTTC. The encoded protein is CASRPGRGGFYNEQFF. V and J are TRBV6-4 and TRBJ2-1; 8 bases line up with TRBD2. Trimming removed 6 bases from V and 3 bases from J; junction bases left unmatched: 10. The CDR3 has 16 residues. Per germline, CDR1 MRHNA and CDR2 SNTAGT.